This T cell receptor (beta chain) was identified in a study of neoadjuvant anti-PD-1 for oral cavity cancer. Overall study results and limits: With three patients per group, TCR findings need larger cohorts. Higher pretreatment Treg/Th17 ratios tracked higher pretreatment blood clonality.

Turning to this clone: As yet, its antigen is unknown.

Stated time point: after neoadjuvant nivolumab, at surgical resection. The V end was cut by 3 bases, the J end by 5 bases, with 11 bases between. The CDR3 totals 14 residues. CDR1 is KGHSH and CDR2 is LQKENI in the germline V gene. Libraries were prepared by immunoSEQ multiplex PCR; TCRdb keeps only in-frame clonotypes and omits some of them. This sample has around 65,000 clones; about 86% occur once, and the top ten carry around 2.7%. V usage is TRBV18 and J usage is TRBJ2-1; possible D gene TRBD2, 5 bases. This clonotype was obtained from a person between 40 and 80 years old with oral cavity squamous cell carcinoma. Sequenced here: PBMCs, sampled after nivolumab (anti-PD-1) treatment. The CDR3 region is CASSPGNSHNEQFF. CDR3 coding DNA: TGTGCCAGCTCACCCGGGAATTCGCACAATGAGCAGTTCTTC.